This T cell receptor (beta chain) was captured by sequencing in a study of blood T cells in healthy people across ages. Regarding the study as a whole: The donors' CMV status was not determined, possibly confounding changes in expanded clonotypes. Both naive CD4+ cell counts and diversity were greater in long-lived donors than in aged donors.

Caucasian, healthy and from Russia, the donors were aged between 6 and 90. Trimming cost V 3 bases and J 5 bases, with 7 bases left between them. Germline CDR1 SGHVS, CDR2 FNYEAQ. The CDR3 covers 13 residues. Combining a sample-barcoded 5' primer with a J-beta primer mix, a second PCR ran for roughly 7 to 12 cycles. Every single cDNA molecule received a tag from a template-switch adaptor with 12 random nucleotides. TCRdb ran MiXCR on the 5' RACE reads and lists one entry per CDR3 protein. Counted here are over 500,000 distinct CDR3 sequences, 52% occurring once; the ten biggest clones make up about 13%. A remark on this clonotype: Its antigen is not identified.

The rearrangement uses TRBV7-6 and TRBJ1-4; D gene uncertain. The clonotype comes from a woman older than 75 in good health. Source material: blood. This CDR3 is CASSFRPNEKLFF. CDR3 bases: TGTGCCAGCAGCTTTCGGCCGAATGAAAAACTGTTTTTT.